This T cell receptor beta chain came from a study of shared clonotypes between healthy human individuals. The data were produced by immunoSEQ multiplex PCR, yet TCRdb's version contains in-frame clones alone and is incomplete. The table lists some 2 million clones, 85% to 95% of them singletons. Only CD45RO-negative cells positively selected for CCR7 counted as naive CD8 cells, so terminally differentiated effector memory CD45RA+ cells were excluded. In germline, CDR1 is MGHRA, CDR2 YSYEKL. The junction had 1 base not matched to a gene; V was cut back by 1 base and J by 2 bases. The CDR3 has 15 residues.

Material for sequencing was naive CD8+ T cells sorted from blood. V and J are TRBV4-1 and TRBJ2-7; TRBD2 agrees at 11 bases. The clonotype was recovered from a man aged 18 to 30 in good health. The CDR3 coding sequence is TGCGCCAGCAGCCAAGCGGGACTAGCGGCCTACGAGCAGTACTTC. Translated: CASSQAGLAAYEQYF.